Sequencing of this TCR beta chain was carried out in a study of blood T cell repertoires in COVID-19. Study background: Material from acute and convalescent COVID-19 was sourced from the United States, Italy and Spain. T cells, B-cell-depleted T cells, or PBMCs provided the cDNA or gDNA that served as material.

Authors' processing steps: Reference gene primer amplification yielded estimated nucleated cell counts. TCRdb's table, derived via immunoSEQ multiplex PCR, lists solely in-frame clones and lacks some. V and J calls and clone size come straight from that table; D and trimming were deduced from the DNA. The sample shows more than 95,000 clones, 91% of them seen only once. This clone was counted a single time. Germline assignment: CDR1 SGHVS and CDR2 FQNEAQ. Trimming removed 1 base at V and 4 bases at J, with 7 bases between. CDR3 length: 14 residues. The sample taken for sequencing was peripheral blood. The source of this sequence is a human donor in a cohort sampled during active COVID-19. The chain uses TRBV7-8 and TRBJ2-2, with D unclear. CDR3 nucleotide sequence: TGTGCCAGCAGCTTAGGGCGGTCCACCGGGGAGCTGTTTTTT. Residues: CASSLGRSTGELFF.